This T cell receptor beta chain is drawn from a study of long-term antiretroviral therapy in people with HIV. Running of the v3.0 immunoSEQ assay took place at survey level. Assay: immunoSEQ multiplex PCR; the TCRdb copy retains only in-frame clones and omits some. In the table there are tens of thousands of clones, around three quarters of which are singletons. Findings of the study overall: The clones with expansion before ART were dominant in the repertoire at all time points. When set beside controls, HIV repertoires had CDR3 length ranges that were narrower.

Of note for this clone: Its target is not known.

V shed 0 bases and J shed 2 bases, with 19 bases lying between them. Germline V lookup: CDR1 MGHRA, CDR2 YSYEKL. The CDR3 is made up of 19 amino acids. Donors each had at least one pre-ART PBMC sample and at least two post-ART ones. V and J are TRBV4-1 and TRBJ1-4; no clear D gene. Sample: unsorted PBMCs, taken 1.1 years before starting antiretroviral therapy. This TCR came from a woman between 40 and 50 years old with HIV. The CDR3: CASSQDWMRAHATNEKLFF. The DNA of the CDR3 is TGCGCCAGCAGCCAAGATTGGATGAGGGCGCATGCCACTAATGAAAAACTGTTTTTT.